These T cell receptor beta chains were read from a single sample in a study of control samples from healthy donors and cancer patients. The table came from immunoSEQ multiplex PCR; TCRdb's copy has only in-frame clones and leaves some out. The table shows approximately 100,000 clones, with approximately 90% occurring only once. The specimen was blood. Receptors originate from a young man in good health. Each CDR3 is given with its conserved first and last residue. A D gene is named only where the DNA matches it firmly. Size is omitted from some rows. Given values are once, few, many or a class for expanded clones.

TRBV6-1,-,TRBJ1-2,-,CASSEAGRRWGYTF,TGTGCCAGCAGTGAGGCAGGGCGAAGGTGGGGCTACACCTTC
TRBV5-1,once,TRBJ1-2,-,CASSPTRTEYGYTF,TGCGCCAGCAGCCCGACTCGGACGGAATATGGCTACACCTTC
TRBV12-5,-,TRBJ2-1,-,CASGLILFEQFF,TGTGCTAGTGGTTTGATCCTCTTTGAGCAGTTCTTC
TRBV7-9,-,TRBJ2-1,TRBD1,CASSLYRGEQFF,TGTGCCAGCAGCTTATACAGGGGGGAGCAGTTCTTC
TRBV6-6,-,TRBJ2-1,-,CASSYSGGGEQFF,TGTGCCAGCAGTTACTCGGGAGGGGGGGAGCAGTTCTTC
TRBV6-5,-,TRBJ2-7,TRBD2,CASSYSSGRAHEQYF,TGTGCCAGCAGTTACTCGAGCGGGAGGGCCCACGAGCAGTACTTC
TRBV15,-,TRBJ1-3,-,CATSRDRGNTIYF,TGTGCCACCAGCAGAGATCGGGGAAACACCATATATTTT
TRBV30,-,TRBJ2-2,-,CAWSVMGFGELFF,TGTGCCTGGAGTGTAATGGGGTTCGGGGAGCTGTTTTTT
TRBV30,-,TRBJ2-7,-,CAWSVAGSSYEQYF,TGTGCCTGGAGTGTAGCAGGGAGCTCCTACGAGCAGTACTTC
TRBV27,-,TRBJ2-3,TRBD2,CASSFRAGVSDTQYF,TGTGCCAGCAGTTTCAGAGCGGGAGTGTCAGATACGCAGTATTTT
TRBV19,-,TRBJ1-1,-,CASSAYMANTEAFF,TGTGCCAGTAGTGCCTACATGGCGAACACTGAAGCTTTCTTT
TRBV5-5,-,TRBJ1-6,TRBD1,CASSLQGADNSPLHF,TGTGCCAGCAGCTTACAGGGGGCGGATAATTCACCCCTCCACTTT
TRBV20-1,-,TRBJ1-2,-,CSAPYIGYTF,TGCAGTGCGCCCTATATCGGCTACACCTTC
TRBV4-1,once,TRBJ2-5,TRBD2,CASSLVSGRDQETQYF,TGCGCCAGCAGCCTAGTTAGCGGGAGGGACCAAGAGACCCAGTACTTC
TRBV18,-,TRBJ2-7,-,CASSPGRGYEQYF,TGTGCCAGCTCACCTGGACGAGGATACGAGCAGTACTTC
TRBV20-1,-,TRBJ1-2,-,CSAKRTDGYTF,TGCAGTGCTAAAAGGACGGATGGCTACACCTTC
TRBV7-8,-,TRBJ1-3,TRBD1,CASTGQGAPGAGNTIYF,TGTGCCAGCACGGGACAGGGGGCGCCGGGGGCAGGAAACACCATATATTTT
TRBV9,-,TRBJ2-5,-,CASSVGAQGPWEETQYF,TGTGCCAGCAGCGTAGGAGCACAGGGACCATGGGAAGAGACCCAGTACTTC
TRBV27,-,TRBJ2-3,TRBD1,CASSSRTGSFGTDTQYF,TGTGCCAGCAGTTCCCGGACAGGGTCGTTTGGCACAGATACGCAGTATTTT
TRBV25-1,-,TRBJ2-7,TRBD2,CASSRIYLAGAHEQYF,TGTGCCAGCAGCCGAATTTACCTAGCGGGAGCACACGAGCAGTACTTC
TRBV4-2,-,TRBJ2-3,TRBD2,CASSQLLAARGVDTQYF,TGTGCCAGCAGCCAGCTACTAGCGGCAAGAGGGGTAGATACGCAGTATTTT
TRBV5-1,-,TRBJ2-7,-,CASSAAGTETKQYF,TGCGCCAGCAGCGCCGCCGGGACCGAAACTAAGCAGTACTTC
TRBV28,-,TRBJ1-4,TRBD1,CASSSSVQGADNEKLFF,TGTGCCAGCAGTTCGTCTGTACAGGGGGCTGATAATGAAAAACTGTTTTTT
TRBV30,-,TRBJ1-4,-,CAWDRAGGQGGALFF,TGTGCCTGGGACCGGGCCGGGGGCCAAGGGGGGGCACTGTTTTTT
TRBV6-2/TRBV6-3,-,TRBJ2-7,TRBD2,CASSPLGLAGSYEQYF,TGTGCCAGCAGTCCCCTTGGACTAGCGGGATCCTACGAGCAGTACTTC
TRBV5-5,-,TRBJ2-7,-,CASRLRLPPGEQYF,TGTGCCAGCAGGCTACGGCTCCCACCCGGCGAGCAGTACTTC
TRBV3-1/TRBV3-2,few,TRBJ2-5,-,CASSLSETQYF,TGTGCCAGCAGTCTTTCAGAGACCCAGTACTTC
TRBV14,once,TRBJ2-7,-,CASSPATDDETYEQYF,TGTGCCAGCAGCCCAGCGACAGATGATGAGACCTACGAGCAGTACTTC
TRBV28,few,TRBJ2-1,TRBD2,CASRSRSGSNEQFF,TGTGCCAGCCGGTCTAGGAGCGGGAGCAATGAGCAGTTCTTC
TRBV4-1,few,TRBJ1-4,TRBD1,CASSQADREAEKLFF,TGCGCCAGCAGCCAAGCCGACAGGGAAGCTGAAAAACTGTTTTTT
TRBV24-1,-,TRBJ2-1,-,CATSDLARTPGSGDYNEQFF,TGTGCCACCAGTGATTTGGCCCGCACTCCCGGGTCAGGCGACTACAATGAGCAGTTCTTC
TRBV29-1,-,TRBJ1-2,-,CSVEVTTYGYTF,TGCAGCGTTGAAGTCACAACGTACGGCTACACCTTC
TRBV7-9,-,TRBJ1-4,TRBD1,CASSRTGVNEKLFF,TGTGCCAGCAGCCGGACAGGGGTTAATGAAAAACTGTTTTTT
TRBV29-1,once,TRBJ1-1,-,CSVELNRAAFF,TGCAGCGTTGAACTAAACAGGGCTGCTTTCTTT
TRBV12-3/TRBV12-4,-,TRBJ1-2,TRBD1,CASSLGQYYGYTF,TGTGCCAGCAGTTTGGGACAGTACTATGGCTACACCTTC
TRBV25-1,-,TRBJ2-1,TRBD2,CASSDLLAGAYNEQFF,TGTGCCAGCAGTGACCTACTAGCGGGGGCCTACAATGAGCAGTTCTTC
TRBV3-1/TRBV3-2,-,TRBJ1-2,TRBD1,CASSQGQGARHGYTF,TGTGCCAGCAGCCAGGGACAGGGGGCGCGGCATGGCTACACCTTC
TRBV3-1/TRBV3-2,-,TRBJ2-7,TRBD2,CASSLTGTTYEQYF,TGTGCCAGCAGCCTAACCGGGACTACCTACGAGCAGTACTTC
TRBV7-8,-,TRBJ1-5,-,CASSSRGYQPQHF,TGTGCCAGCAGCAGCAGGGGATATCAGCCCCAGCATTTT
TRBV18,-,TRBJ1-1,-,CASSPRQGQSLNTEAFF,TGTGCCAGCTCACCGAGGCAGGGCCAAAGTTTGAACACTGAAGCTTTCTTT
TRBV10-2,-,TRBJ1-1,TRBD1,CASRNTGGGEAFF,TGCGCCAGCAGAAATACAGGGGGTGGAGAAGCTTTCTTT
TRBV6-2/TRBV6-3,-,TRBJ2-3,-,CASSYSGADTDTQYF,TGTGCCAGCAGTTACTCGGGGGCGGACACAGATACGCAGTATTTT
TRBV23-1,-,TRBJ2-7,-,CASSQPTGRSSYEQYF,TGCGCCAGCAGTCAACCGACTGGCAGGAGCTCCTACGAGCAGTACTTC
TRBV4-3,-,TRBJ1-4,-,CASSQDRATTNEKLFF,TGCGCCAGCAGCCAAGATAGGGCAACAACTAATGAAAAACTGTTTTTT
TRBV5-1,-,TRBJ2-3,-,CASMSGSTDTQYF,TGCGCCAGCATGAGCGGGAGCACAGATACGCAGTATTTT
TRBV7-9,-,TRBJ1-6,TRBD1,CASREGGTYNSPLHF,TGTGCCAGCAGAGAAGGGGGCACCTATAATTCACCCCTCCACTTT
TRBV7-2,-,TRBJ1-1,-,CASSPGEDTEAFF,TGTGCCAGCAGCCCCGGGGAGGACACTGAAGCTTTCTTT
TRBV19,-,TRBJ1-5,TRBD1,CASIQGKSNQPQHF,TGTGCCAGTATACAGGGGAAGAGCAATCAGCCCCAGCATTTT
TRBV11-2,-,TRBJ1-2,-,CASSLETQGSYGYTF,TGTGCCAGCAGCTTAGAAACGCAGGGGTCCTATGGCTACACCTTC
TRBV20-1,-,TRBJ1-1,TRBD1,CSASLGRWDRVYAEAFF,TGCAGTGCTAGTTTAGGGCGGTGGGACAGGGTATACGCTGAAGCTTTCTTT
TRBV6-2/TRBV6-3,-,TRBJ1-5,-,CASSYRGGSQPQHF,TGTGCCAGCAGTTACAGGGGCGGGTCTCAGCCCCAGCATTTT
TRBV24-1,-,TRBJ2-5,-,CATSDWDSQETQYF,TGTGCCACCAGTGATTGGGACTCACAAGAGACCCAGTACTTC
TRBV6-5,-,TRBJ1-5,-,CASSYDGGRNQPQHF,TGTGCCAGCAGTTACGACGGGGGACGCAATCAGCCCCAGCATTTT
TRBV6-4,few,TRBJ2-1,TRBD2,CASSAHGTSGFNEQFF,TGTGCCAGCAGTGCCCACGGGACTAGCGGTTTCAATGAGCAGTTCTTC
TRBV5-1,-,TRBJ2-3,-,CASGILRVTDTQYF,TGCGCCAGCGGTATTTTAAGGGTGACAGATACGCAGTATTTT
TRBV4-1,once,TRBJ2-5,-,CASSRDSGGSSSGSQYF,TGCGCCAGCAGCCGAGATTCAGGAGGGAGTTCATCAGGTTCCCAGTACTTC
TRBV5-1,-,TRBJ2-1,TRBD2,CASSLLERGAYNEQFF,TGCGCCAGCAGCTTATTAGAGCGGGGGGCCTACAATGAGCAGTTCTTC